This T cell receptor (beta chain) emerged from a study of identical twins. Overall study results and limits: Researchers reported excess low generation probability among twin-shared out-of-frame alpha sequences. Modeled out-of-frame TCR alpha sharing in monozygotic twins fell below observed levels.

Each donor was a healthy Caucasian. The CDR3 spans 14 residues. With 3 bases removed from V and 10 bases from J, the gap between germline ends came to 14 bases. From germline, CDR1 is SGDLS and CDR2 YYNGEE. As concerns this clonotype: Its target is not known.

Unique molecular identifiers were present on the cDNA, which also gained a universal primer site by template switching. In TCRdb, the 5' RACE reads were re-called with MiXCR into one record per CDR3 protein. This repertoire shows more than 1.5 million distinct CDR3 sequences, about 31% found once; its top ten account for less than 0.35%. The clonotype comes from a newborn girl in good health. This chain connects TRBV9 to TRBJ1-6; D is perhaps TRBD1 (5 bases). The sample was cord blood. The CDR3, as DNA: TGTGCCAGCAGCGCGGGACGGGGAGGGTCACCCCTCCACTTT. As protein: CASSAGRGGSPLHF.